This entry is about one T cell receptor beta chain. As yet, its antigen is unknown. The entire patient cohort was treatment-naive prior to thyroid surgery. Per the original data handling: CDR3 differences across clinicopathological groups were used to build a distant-metastasis classifier for papillary thyroid cancer. MiXCR reprocessed the PCR reads for TCRdb. TCRdb's processing, not the study's, gives the V and J calls here. Among about 31,000 clones, about 21% were seen once, and the ten largest hold about 22%. Germline-derived CDR1 and CDR2 are SGHTA and FQGNSA. Trimming cost V 1 base and J 8 bases, with 11 bases left between them. This CDR3 contains 13 residues. The data derive from a study of metastatic and nonmetastatic thyroid tumors. At the level of the study: Repertoires from malignant and benign thyroid patients were compared across blood and tumor or nodule tissue.

Study-wide findings and caveats: In blood and tumor, TCR beta diversity was reportedly significantly higher in malignant thyroid tumors than in benign nodules.

This receptor was identified in a female donor with papillary thyroid cancer or a benign thyroid nodule (not recorded which). Some clones in this sample may be carry-over from other donors' samples. The sample comprised blood. The chain carries TRBV7-2 and TRBJ1-2; D uncertain. CDR3 sequence reads: CASSLEAAYGYTF. DNA for the CDR3: TGTGCCAGCAGCTTAGAGGCCGCTTACGGCTACACCTTC.